These 20 T cell receptor beta chains came from one sample sequenced in a study of blood T cell repertoires in COVID-19. The protocol was immunoSEQ multiplex PCR, while the TCRdb copy is restricted to in-frame clones and leaves out a portion. Here the sample spans around 170,000 clones, around 90% being singletons. Sample: peripheral blood. All receptors come from a man in his sixties with acute or convalescent COVID-19.

The V call is TRBV25-1, the J call TRBJ2-1; a possible D gene is TRBD1 (6 bases). With 8 bases removed from V and 2 bases from J, the gap between germline ends came to 10 bases. The CDR3 is 13 amino acids. In germline, CDR1 is MGHDK, CDR2 SYGVNS. The CDR3 spells CASLGGTYNEQFF. CDR3 in DNA: TGTGCCAGCCTAGGGGGTACCTACAATGAGCAGTTCTTC.

The rearrangement links TRBV5-4 to TRBJ1-1; 7 bases line up with TRBD1. Germline V gene lookup returns CDR1 SGHNT and CDR2 YYREEE (reference sequence). This CDR3 region has 17 residues. J was trimmed by 0 bases and V by 0 bases; bases with no gene match: 8. This chain's CDR3 is CASSLDPGQIMNTEAFF. In DNA form, the CDR3 reads TGTGCCAGCAGCTTGGATCCGGGACAGATCATGAACACTGAAGCTTTCTTT.

This sequence joins TRBV7-8 and TRBJ2-7, with 7 bases that match TRBD1. CDR1 and CDR2 (germline): SGHVS, FQNEAQ. CDR3 size: 14 residues. V lost 5 bases and J lost 2; bases outside the gene matches: 6. The CDR3 spells CASSTDRVPYEQYF. The CDR3 DNA is TGTGCCAGCAGCACCGACAGGGTCCCCTACGAGCAGTACTTC.

The chain carries TRBV18 and TRBJ2-1; 14 positions match TRBD2. Germline V gives CDR1 KGHSH, CDR2 LQKENI. The CDR3 is 20 amino acids. The V and J ends lost 4 bases and 2 bases, in that order; junction bases with no gene match: 13. CDR3 coding DNA: TGTGCCAGCTCACTATTGGTCGGGACTAGCGGGAGTAAGACCTACAATGAGCAGTTCTTC. It yields the protein CASSLLVGTSGSKTYNEQFF. Together with reference TRBV18 and TRBJ2-1, the CDR3 gives the full variable domain: NAGVMQNPRHLVRRRGQEARLRCSPMKGHSHVYWYRQLPEEGLKFMVYLQKENIIDESGMPKERFSAEFPKEGPSILRIQQVVRGDSAAYFCASSLLVGTSGSKTYNEQFFGPGTRLTVL.

The rearrangement uses TRBV5-4 and TRBJ2-3, with D possibly TRBD1 on 6 matching bases. V dropped 4 bases and J dropped 4 bases, with 16 bases sitting between them. Germline CDR1 SGHNT, CDR2 YYREEE (reference sequence). CDR3 length: 15 amino acids. The CDR3 region has the DNA TGTGCCAGCAGCCAAAAAGGGGGTTCGCCAGATACGCAGTATTTT. Amino acids: CASSQKGGSPDTQYF.

The chain is built from TRBV29-1 and TRBJ2-6; a weak D match, TRBD1 (6 bases). Trimming stripped 4 bases from V and 3 bases from J, with 10 bases between. CDR1 and CDR2 from the germline V gene are SQVTM and ANQGSEA. This CDR3 has 14 residues. The CDR3 nucleotides read TGCAGCGTTGGGAACAGGGATGGGGCCAACGTCCTGACTTTC. Amino acid sequence: CSVGNRDGANVLTF.

The V call is TRBV11-2, the J call TRBJ1-4; possible D gene TRBD1, 6 bases. Germline-derived CDR1 and CDR2 are SGHAT and FQNNGV. The ends were cut back, 5 bases at V and 5 bases at J, with 15 bases in the middle. The CDR3 extends over 15 amino acids. In DNA form, the CDR3 reads TGTGCCAGCAGCGGGGAGACAGGTGAAAATGAAAAACTGTTTTTT. It yields the protein CASSGETGENEKLFF.

The CDR3 DNA reads as TGCAGCGTTGAAGGACAGGGAGAGAATGAGCAGTTCTTC. Residues: CSVEGQGENEQFF. This sequence joins TRBV29-1 and TRBJ2-1; 7 bases align to TRBD1. CDR1 and CDR2 (germline): SQVTM, ANQGSEA. This CDR3 has 13 amino acids. Trimming at V came to 1 base and at J to 7 bases, leaving 4 bases not matched to a gene.

The gene calls are TRBV6-2 or TRBV6-3 and TRBJ1-2; perhaps TRBD1 as D (5 bases). Trimming removed 4 bases at V and 2 bases at J, with 17 bases between. CDR1 is MNHEY, CDR2 SVGEGT, per germline. The CDR3 runs to 16 residues. Here the CDR3 DNA reads TGTGCCAGCAGTTCTCATAGGACACCTTTCAACTATGGCTACACCTTC. Protein product: CASSSHRTPFNYGYTF.

This clone was found a few times. V is TRBV5-5 and J is TRBJ2-1, with 14 bases matching TRBD2. Germline CDR1 SGHKS, CDR2 YYEKEE (reference sequence). The CDR3 is made up of 17 amino acids. Trimming took 0 bases from V and 6 from J; bases not matched to a gene: 5. The CDR3 sequence is CASSLAVTSGRANEQFF. DNA of the CDR3: TGTGCCAGCAGCTTGGCCGTGACTAGCGGGAGGGCCAATGAGCAGTTCTTC.

CDR3 bases: TGTGCCAGCAGTGAACAACAGGTGGTATACGAGCAGTACGTC. Protein: CASSEQQVVYEQYV. V is TRBV2 and J is TRBJ2-7, with D maybe TRBD1 (5 bases). The CDR3 is made up of 14 amino acids. Trimming shortened V by 2 bases and J by 4 bases, and 12 bases separated the two germline ends. CDR1 and CDR2 (germline): SNHLY, FYNNEI.

V usage is TRBV30 and J usage is TRBJ1-1; TRBD1 aligns across 8 bases. The CDR3 sequence is 13 residues long. V gave up 4 bases and J gave up 4 bases; unmatched junction bases: 5. The germline V gene encodes CDR1 GTSNPN and CDR2 SVGIG (reference sequence). The CDR3 sequence is CAWTRGQVTEAFF. Here the CDR3 DNA reads TGTGCCTGGACCAGGGGGCAGGTCACTGAAGCTTTCTTT.

V gene TRBV30 combines with J gene TRBJ1-2, with 9 positions matching TRBD1. V shed 3 bases, J shed 0 bases, and the junction held 2 bases outside the gene matches. The CDR3 covers 14 residues. CDR1 and CDR2 (germline): GTSNPN, SVGIG (reference sequence). The CDR3 DNA is TGTGCCTGGAGGGGACAGGGAGCTAACTATGGCTACACCTTC. Its protein is CAWRGQGANYGYTF. Looking up the rest from reference TRBV30 and TRBJ1-2 gives the full variable domain: SQTIHQWPATLVQPVGSPLSLECTVEGTSNPNLYWYRQAAGRGLQLLFYSVGIGQISSEVPQNLSASRPQDRQFILSSKKLLLSDSGFYLCAWRGQGANYGYTFGSGTRLTVV.

This clone was detected once. The V call is TRBV29-1, the J call TRBJ2-3; 12 nucleotides align to TRBD2. The CDR3 spans 15 residues. V lost 7 bases, J lost 4 bases, and 9 bases stayed unmatched. Germline assignment: CDR1 SQVTM and CDR2 ANQGSEA. CDR3 sequence: CSELLAGGPADTQYF. CDR3 in DNA: TGCAGCGAACTACTAGCGGGGGGCCCCGCAGATACGCAGTATTTT.

V gene TRBV19 combines with J gene TRBJ2-2; 9 bases agree with TRBD1. The length of the CDR3 is 15 residues. Germline V CDR1 and CDR2: LNHDA, SQIVND (reference sequence). J lost 5 bases, V lost 6 bases, and 7 bases had no gene match. The CDR3, as DNA: TGTGCCAGTAGCCCTGGGGACAGGGATACCGGGGAGCTGTTTTTT. Its translation: CASSPGDRDTGELFF.

The chain is built from TRBV5-1 and TRBJ1-2, with 9 positions matching TRBD1. Per germline, CDR1 SGHRS and CDR2 YFSETQ. The CDR3 is made up of 14 amino acids. V shed 0 bases and J 8 bases; nucleotides not matched to a gene: 5. In nucleotides, the CDR3 is TGCGCCAGCAGCTTGGACGGACAGGGGATCGGCTACACCTTC. This codes for CASSLDGQGIGYTF.

This chain uses TRBV6-5 with TRBJ1-4, with D tentatively TRBD1 (6 bases). Deletions cut 2 bases from V and 3 bases from J, with 10 bases between. The CDR3 has 15 amino acids. Germline values: CDR1 MNHEY, CDR2 SVGAGI. The CDR3 region is CASSYGGGSNEKLFF. Written as DNA, the CDR3 is TGTGCCAGCAGTTACGGTGGGGGCTCTAATGAAAAACTGTTTTTT.

The chain is built from TRBV11-3 and TRBJ2-3; D is ambiguous. Trimming pared 5 bases from V and 0 bases from J, leaving 15 bases between. The CDR3 contains 16 residues. Germline lookup yields CDR1 SGHNT and CDR2 YENEEA. The CDR3 reads CASSPPQAWSTDTQYF. The DNA of the CDR3 is TGTGCCAGCAGCCCTCCTCAGGCGTGGAGCACAGATACGCAGTATTTT.

The CDR3 DNA is TGTGCCAGCGGATTGGAGGGCGCAGATACGCAGTATTTT. Its translation: CASGLEGADTQYF. V and J are TRBV6-5 and TRBJ2-3, with D possibly TRBD2 on 6 matching bases. V was cut by 8 bases and J by 4 bases, with 13 bases left in between. From germline, CDR1 is MNHEY and CDR2 SVGAGI. CDR3 length equals 13 residues.

Here the CDR3 reads CASSLLSPGNTIYF. CDR3 DNA: TGTGCCAGCAGCTTGTTGAGTCCAGGAAACACCATATATTTT. V is TRBV5-6 and J is TRBJ1-3; no definite D call. Between the trimmed V and J ends, which lost 1 base and 4 bases, there was a span of 9 bases. CDR1 and CDR2 from the germline V gene are SGHDT and YYEEEE. The CDR3 contains 14 residues.